Shown below are 23 T cell receptor beta chains from a single sample sequenced in a study of radiotherapy plus CTLA-4 blockade in lung cancer. The method was immunoSEQ multiplex PCR; TCRdb's version includes in-frame clones alone and lacks a portion of them. This table holds 80,000 to 100,000 clones, around 86% found once. The source was peripheral blood, collected from a patient treated with radiotherapy plus ipilimumab. The receptors derive from a human donor with non-small cell lung cancer who had a partial response to radiotherapy plus ipilimumab.

The J gene is TRBJ2-1, the V gene TRBV4-2, with D tentatively TRBD1 (5 bases). The CDR3 extends over 18 amino acids. The germline V gene encodes CDR1 LGHNA and CDR2 YNFKEQ. Trimming took 0 bases from V and 1 from J, leaving 16 bases between them. The CDR3 DNA sequence: TGTGCCAGCAGCCAAGATAGGGGCGCCTATCATTCCTACAATGAGCAGTTCTTC. This gives the protein CASSQDRGAYHSYNEQFF.

V gene TRBV5-6 combines with J gene TRBJ2-3; TRBD2 aligns across 9 bases. CDR3 length: 15 amino acids. Trimming at V came to 1 base and at J to 8 bases, leaving 8 bases not matched to a gene. CDR1 is SGHDT and CDR2 is YYEEEE in the germline V gene. The CDR3 DNA reads as TGTGCCAGCAGCTTGTTAGCGGGAGTAGCGGTTACGCAGTATTTT. It specifies CASSLLAGVAVTQYF.

The V call is TRBV2, the J call TRBJ2-3, with D hard to call. Trimming left V 9 bases short and J 5 bases short, with 15 bases between. CDR3 length: 13 residues. Germline V lookup: CDR1 SNHLY, CDR2 FYNNEI. CDR3 bases: TGTGCCAGTTCTGGTGGCCGAGGAGATACGCAGTATTTT. This gives the protein CASSGGRGDTQYF.

The chain couples TRBV6-1 to TRBJ1-5, with D possibly matching TRBD1 (5 bases). CDR3 length: 14 residues. V was clipped by 7 bases and J by 6 bases, with 16 bases between them. Germline CDR1 reads MNHNS; CDR2 reads SASEGT. The CDR3 bases are TGTGCCAGCACCAGAGGACAAACAAGTCAGCCCCAGCATTTT. This translates into CASTRGQTSQPQHF.

This clone was seen only once. The chain joins TRBV5-5 to TRBJ2-3; D is undetermined. The CDR3 consists of 13 residues. The germline V gene has CDR1 SGHKS and CDR2 YYEKEE (reference sequence). V was pared by 2 bases and J by 6 bases, with 10 bases between. As DNA, the CDR3 is TGTGCCAGCAGCTTAACGAACCGGGATACGCAGTATTTT. Translation gives CASSLTNRDTQYF.

The chain carries TRBV28 and TRBJ2-2, with 12 positions matching TRBD1. The ends lost 10 bases at V and 6 bases at J; junction bases unmatched: 15. This CDR3 has 17 amino acids. Germline V gene data show CDR1 as MDHEN and CDR2 as SYDVKM. CDR3 region: CATRYGTGGFSAGELFF. CDR3 nucleotides: TGTGCCACCAGATATGGGACAGGGGGCTTCTCGGCCGGGGAGCTGTTTTTT.

The rearrangement joins TRBV30 to TRBJ2-1; perhaps TRBD2 as D (6 bases). V was cut by 1 base and J by 5 bases, with 9 bases left in between. This CDR3 contains 13 residues. Germline V gene data show CDR1 as GTSNPN and CDR2 as SVGIG (reference sequence). The DNA of the CDR3 is TGTGCCTGGAGTGGGCCTAGCGACAATGAGCAGTTCTTC. Its protein is CAWSGPSDNEQFF. Drawing the rest from reference TRBV30 and TRBJ2-1, the complete variable domain is SQTIHQWPATLVQPVGSPLSLECTVEGTSNPNLYWYRQAAGRGLQLLFYSVGIGQISSEVPQNLSASRPQDRQFILSSKKLLLSDSGFYLCAWSGPSDNEQFFGPGTRLTVL.

This clone was picked up one time. The chain recombines TRBV18 with TRBJ1-3; TRBD1 agrees at 7 bases. V shed 4 bases and J 1 base; nucleotides not matched to a gene: 7. Germline CDR1 is KGHSH and CDR2 is LQKENI. This CDR3 has 16 amino acids. As DNA, the CDR3 is TGTGCCAGCTCACAGGGACAGATCTCTTCTGGAAACACCATATATTTT. Its protein product is CASSQGQISSGNTIYF.

This clone was seen a few times. The CDR3 spells CASSDRTTRGYSDTQYF. The CDR3, as DNA: TGCGCCAGCAGTGACAGGACTACCCGAGGTTATTCAGATACGCAGTATTTT. The J gene is TRBJ2-3, the V gene TRBV10-2; TRBD2 is a possible D gene (6 bases). The V end lost 3 bases, the J end lost 4 bases, and 20 bases lay between the germline ends. Germline V gene data show CDR1 as WSHSY and CDR2 as SAAADI. The CDR3 is 17 residues long.

The J gene is TRBJ1-2, the V gene TRBV27, with TRBD1 matching over 9 bases. The germline V gene encodes CDR1 MNHEY and CDR2 SMNVEV (reference sequence). The CDR3 is 14 amino acids. Trimming took 4 bases from V and 4 from J; bases not matched to a gene: 4. In DNA, the CDR3 is TGTGCCAGCAGTTCCCCGACAGGGGGCTATGGCTACACCTTC. It yields the protein CASSSPTGGYGYTF.

This sequence joins TRBV15 and TRBJ2-2, with TRBD1 matching over 7 bases. With V trimmed by 9 bases and J by 2 bases, 9 bases remained unmatched. The CDR3 is made up of 15 amino acids. Germline CDR1 and CDR2: LNHNV and YYDKDF (reference sequence). As DNA, the CDR3 is TGTGCCACTAAGAAAGGGGGCGACAACACCGGGGAGCTGTTTTTT. Translating it yields CATKKGGDNTGELFF.

Concerning this clone: The sample has other DNA sequences that encode this CDR3 too. The chain employs TRBV11-2 and TRBJ1-1; 8 bases line up with TRBD1. V shed 3 bases, J shed 4 bases, and the junction held 1 base outside the gene matches. The germline gives CDR1 SGHAT, CDR2 FQNNGV. This CDR3 is 13 amino acids long. The CDR3 loop is CASSFTGGTEAFF. In DNA, the CDR3 is TGTGCCAGCAGCTTTACAGGGGGCACTGAAGCTTTCTTT.

The J gene is TRBJ1-6, the V gene TRBV28; tentative D call: TRBD1 (5 bases). The length of the CDR3 is 15 residues. The ends were cut back, 2 bases at V and 9 bases at J, with 14 bases in the middle. Germline CDR1 is MDHEN and CDR2 is SYDVKM. CDR3 region: CASSLETEGGSPLHF. The CDR3 nucleotides read TGTGCCAGCAGTTTAGAGACAGAGGGAGGTTCACCCCTCCACTTT. The full variable domain, its missing parts supplied by reference TRBV28 and TRBJ1-6, is DVKVTQSSRYLVKRTGEKVFLECVQDMDHENMFWYRQDPGLGLRLIYFSYDVKMKEKGDIPEGYSVSREKKERFSLILESASTNQTSMYLCASSLETEGGSPLHFGNGTRLTVT.

This clone showed up just a few times. The chain joins TRBV10-1 to TRBJ2-5; weak D call: TRBD2 (6 bases). Germline values: CDR1 WNHNN, CDR2 SYGVQD (reference sequence). V lost 0 bases, J lost 4 bases, and 9 bases lay in between. This CDR3 contains 14 residues. The CDR3 DNA is TGCGCCAGCAGTGAGTCTTGGGGAGGAGAGACCCAGTACTTC. It codes for CASSESWGGETQYF.

On this clone itself: This sample includes further DNA sequences coding for the same CDR3. The chain recombines TRBV4-2 with TRBJ2-3, with D possibly matching TRBD2 (5 bases). The CDR3 is made up of 18 amino acids. CDR1 LGHNA and CDR2 YNFKEQ come from the germline V gene. V was shortened by 1 base and J by 0 bases, with 17 bases between the two germline ends. CDR3 amino acids: CASSQGLGVLTSTDTQYF. The CDR3 DNA reads TGTGCCAGCAGCCAAGGTCTGGGAGTGTTAACTAGCACAGATACGCAGTATTTT.

This clone appeared a few times. The chain is built from TRBV9 and TRBJ2-1; a weak D match, TRBD2 (5 bases). CDR1 SGDLS and CDR2 YYNGEE come from the germline V gene. The V and J ends lost 4 bases and 4 bases respectively, with 12 bases between them. The CDR3 runs 14 residues. Written as DNA, the CDR3 is TGTGCCAGCAGCTCTCGTGGGGAGTACAATGAGCAGTTCTTC. Translating it yields CASSSRGEYNEQFF. Using reference TRBV9 and TRBJ2-1 for the parts outside the CDR3, the full variable domain is DSGVTQTPKHLITATGQRVTLRCSPRSGDLSVYWYQQSLDQGLQFLIQYYNGEERAKGNILERFSAQQFPDLHSELNLSSLELGDSALYFCASSSRGEYNEQFFGPGTRLTVL.

The CDR3 bases are TGTGCCAGCAGCCTTAGAGAACCTGGGGCCAACGTCCTGACTTTC. Protein sequence: CASSLREPGANVLTF. J is TRBJ2-6 and V is TRBV6-5; no firm D call. The germline CDR1 and CDR2 sequences are MNHEY and SVGAGI. The CDR3 runs to 15 residues. V shed 6 bases and J shed 2 bases, with 11 bases lying between them.

The chain carries TRBV19 and TRBJ1-2, with D hard to call. Germline V gene sequence: CDR1 LNHDA, CDR2 SQIVND (reference sequence). Trimming removed 4 bases at V and 7 bases at J, with 13 bases between. The CDR3 is 13 residues long. As DNA, the CDR3 is TGTGCCAGTAGTACAAGAGGGTTCGGTGGCTACACCTTC. Translation gives CASSTRGFGGYTF.

The V gene is TRBV7-2, the J gene TRBJ2-2, with D uncertain. Per germline, CDR1 SGHTA and CDR2 FQGNSA. V was clipped by 3 bases and J by 3 bases, with 8 bases between them. The CDR3 extends over 14 amino acids. CDR3 loop: CASSFSVDTGELFF. CDR3 sequence (DNA): TGTGCCAGCAGCTTTTCGGTAGACACCGGGGAGCTGTTTTTT.

This chain connects TRBV5-1 to TRBJ2-5, with D tentatively TRBD2 (5 bases). The CDR3 sequence is 15 residues long. CDR1 is SGHRS and CDR2 is YFSETQ in the germline V gene. Trimming cost V 5 bases and J 1 base, with 15 bases left between them. This CDR3 reads CASSPDFGVQETQYF. The CDR3 DNA is TGCGCCAGCAGTCCGGACTTCGGGGTCCAAGAGACCCAGTACTTC.

The chain recombines TRBV7-3 with TRBJ2-1, with a weak D call TRBD2 (7 bases). CDR3 length equals 19 residues. V was clipped by 2 bases and J by 6 bases, with 26 bases between them. Germline values: CDR1 SGHTA, CDR2 FQGTGA. The CDR3 DNA is TGTGCCAGCAGCTTATGGGCGTTAGGAGGGGGAGGGCCTTTCAATGAGCAGTTCTTC. Protein sequence: CASSLWALGGGGPFNEQFF.

The rearrangement links TRBV11-2 to TRBJ2-1; 8 nucleotides align to TRBD2. V was pared by 5 bases and J by 7 bases, with 7 bases of the junction left unmatched. The CDR3 is made up of 14 amino acids. The V gene's germline CDR1 is SGHAT and CDR2 FQNNGV. Here the CDR3 reads CASSAILAANEQFF. Here the CDR3 DNA reads TGTGCCAGCAGCGCCATACTAGCGGCGAATGAGCAGTTCTTC.

The sample holds one count of this clone. J is TRBJ2-5 and V is TRBV5-1; 8 nucleotides line up with TRBD2. CDR1 is SGHRS, CDR2 YFSETQ, per germline. The CDR3 consists of 16 residues. The V and J ends lost 4 bases and 5 bases, in that order; junction bases with no gene match: 13. The CDR3 spells CASSHLDGRARETQYF. As DNA, the CDR3 is TGCGCCAGCAGCCATTTGGACGGGAGGGCCCGGGAGACCCAGTACTTC.